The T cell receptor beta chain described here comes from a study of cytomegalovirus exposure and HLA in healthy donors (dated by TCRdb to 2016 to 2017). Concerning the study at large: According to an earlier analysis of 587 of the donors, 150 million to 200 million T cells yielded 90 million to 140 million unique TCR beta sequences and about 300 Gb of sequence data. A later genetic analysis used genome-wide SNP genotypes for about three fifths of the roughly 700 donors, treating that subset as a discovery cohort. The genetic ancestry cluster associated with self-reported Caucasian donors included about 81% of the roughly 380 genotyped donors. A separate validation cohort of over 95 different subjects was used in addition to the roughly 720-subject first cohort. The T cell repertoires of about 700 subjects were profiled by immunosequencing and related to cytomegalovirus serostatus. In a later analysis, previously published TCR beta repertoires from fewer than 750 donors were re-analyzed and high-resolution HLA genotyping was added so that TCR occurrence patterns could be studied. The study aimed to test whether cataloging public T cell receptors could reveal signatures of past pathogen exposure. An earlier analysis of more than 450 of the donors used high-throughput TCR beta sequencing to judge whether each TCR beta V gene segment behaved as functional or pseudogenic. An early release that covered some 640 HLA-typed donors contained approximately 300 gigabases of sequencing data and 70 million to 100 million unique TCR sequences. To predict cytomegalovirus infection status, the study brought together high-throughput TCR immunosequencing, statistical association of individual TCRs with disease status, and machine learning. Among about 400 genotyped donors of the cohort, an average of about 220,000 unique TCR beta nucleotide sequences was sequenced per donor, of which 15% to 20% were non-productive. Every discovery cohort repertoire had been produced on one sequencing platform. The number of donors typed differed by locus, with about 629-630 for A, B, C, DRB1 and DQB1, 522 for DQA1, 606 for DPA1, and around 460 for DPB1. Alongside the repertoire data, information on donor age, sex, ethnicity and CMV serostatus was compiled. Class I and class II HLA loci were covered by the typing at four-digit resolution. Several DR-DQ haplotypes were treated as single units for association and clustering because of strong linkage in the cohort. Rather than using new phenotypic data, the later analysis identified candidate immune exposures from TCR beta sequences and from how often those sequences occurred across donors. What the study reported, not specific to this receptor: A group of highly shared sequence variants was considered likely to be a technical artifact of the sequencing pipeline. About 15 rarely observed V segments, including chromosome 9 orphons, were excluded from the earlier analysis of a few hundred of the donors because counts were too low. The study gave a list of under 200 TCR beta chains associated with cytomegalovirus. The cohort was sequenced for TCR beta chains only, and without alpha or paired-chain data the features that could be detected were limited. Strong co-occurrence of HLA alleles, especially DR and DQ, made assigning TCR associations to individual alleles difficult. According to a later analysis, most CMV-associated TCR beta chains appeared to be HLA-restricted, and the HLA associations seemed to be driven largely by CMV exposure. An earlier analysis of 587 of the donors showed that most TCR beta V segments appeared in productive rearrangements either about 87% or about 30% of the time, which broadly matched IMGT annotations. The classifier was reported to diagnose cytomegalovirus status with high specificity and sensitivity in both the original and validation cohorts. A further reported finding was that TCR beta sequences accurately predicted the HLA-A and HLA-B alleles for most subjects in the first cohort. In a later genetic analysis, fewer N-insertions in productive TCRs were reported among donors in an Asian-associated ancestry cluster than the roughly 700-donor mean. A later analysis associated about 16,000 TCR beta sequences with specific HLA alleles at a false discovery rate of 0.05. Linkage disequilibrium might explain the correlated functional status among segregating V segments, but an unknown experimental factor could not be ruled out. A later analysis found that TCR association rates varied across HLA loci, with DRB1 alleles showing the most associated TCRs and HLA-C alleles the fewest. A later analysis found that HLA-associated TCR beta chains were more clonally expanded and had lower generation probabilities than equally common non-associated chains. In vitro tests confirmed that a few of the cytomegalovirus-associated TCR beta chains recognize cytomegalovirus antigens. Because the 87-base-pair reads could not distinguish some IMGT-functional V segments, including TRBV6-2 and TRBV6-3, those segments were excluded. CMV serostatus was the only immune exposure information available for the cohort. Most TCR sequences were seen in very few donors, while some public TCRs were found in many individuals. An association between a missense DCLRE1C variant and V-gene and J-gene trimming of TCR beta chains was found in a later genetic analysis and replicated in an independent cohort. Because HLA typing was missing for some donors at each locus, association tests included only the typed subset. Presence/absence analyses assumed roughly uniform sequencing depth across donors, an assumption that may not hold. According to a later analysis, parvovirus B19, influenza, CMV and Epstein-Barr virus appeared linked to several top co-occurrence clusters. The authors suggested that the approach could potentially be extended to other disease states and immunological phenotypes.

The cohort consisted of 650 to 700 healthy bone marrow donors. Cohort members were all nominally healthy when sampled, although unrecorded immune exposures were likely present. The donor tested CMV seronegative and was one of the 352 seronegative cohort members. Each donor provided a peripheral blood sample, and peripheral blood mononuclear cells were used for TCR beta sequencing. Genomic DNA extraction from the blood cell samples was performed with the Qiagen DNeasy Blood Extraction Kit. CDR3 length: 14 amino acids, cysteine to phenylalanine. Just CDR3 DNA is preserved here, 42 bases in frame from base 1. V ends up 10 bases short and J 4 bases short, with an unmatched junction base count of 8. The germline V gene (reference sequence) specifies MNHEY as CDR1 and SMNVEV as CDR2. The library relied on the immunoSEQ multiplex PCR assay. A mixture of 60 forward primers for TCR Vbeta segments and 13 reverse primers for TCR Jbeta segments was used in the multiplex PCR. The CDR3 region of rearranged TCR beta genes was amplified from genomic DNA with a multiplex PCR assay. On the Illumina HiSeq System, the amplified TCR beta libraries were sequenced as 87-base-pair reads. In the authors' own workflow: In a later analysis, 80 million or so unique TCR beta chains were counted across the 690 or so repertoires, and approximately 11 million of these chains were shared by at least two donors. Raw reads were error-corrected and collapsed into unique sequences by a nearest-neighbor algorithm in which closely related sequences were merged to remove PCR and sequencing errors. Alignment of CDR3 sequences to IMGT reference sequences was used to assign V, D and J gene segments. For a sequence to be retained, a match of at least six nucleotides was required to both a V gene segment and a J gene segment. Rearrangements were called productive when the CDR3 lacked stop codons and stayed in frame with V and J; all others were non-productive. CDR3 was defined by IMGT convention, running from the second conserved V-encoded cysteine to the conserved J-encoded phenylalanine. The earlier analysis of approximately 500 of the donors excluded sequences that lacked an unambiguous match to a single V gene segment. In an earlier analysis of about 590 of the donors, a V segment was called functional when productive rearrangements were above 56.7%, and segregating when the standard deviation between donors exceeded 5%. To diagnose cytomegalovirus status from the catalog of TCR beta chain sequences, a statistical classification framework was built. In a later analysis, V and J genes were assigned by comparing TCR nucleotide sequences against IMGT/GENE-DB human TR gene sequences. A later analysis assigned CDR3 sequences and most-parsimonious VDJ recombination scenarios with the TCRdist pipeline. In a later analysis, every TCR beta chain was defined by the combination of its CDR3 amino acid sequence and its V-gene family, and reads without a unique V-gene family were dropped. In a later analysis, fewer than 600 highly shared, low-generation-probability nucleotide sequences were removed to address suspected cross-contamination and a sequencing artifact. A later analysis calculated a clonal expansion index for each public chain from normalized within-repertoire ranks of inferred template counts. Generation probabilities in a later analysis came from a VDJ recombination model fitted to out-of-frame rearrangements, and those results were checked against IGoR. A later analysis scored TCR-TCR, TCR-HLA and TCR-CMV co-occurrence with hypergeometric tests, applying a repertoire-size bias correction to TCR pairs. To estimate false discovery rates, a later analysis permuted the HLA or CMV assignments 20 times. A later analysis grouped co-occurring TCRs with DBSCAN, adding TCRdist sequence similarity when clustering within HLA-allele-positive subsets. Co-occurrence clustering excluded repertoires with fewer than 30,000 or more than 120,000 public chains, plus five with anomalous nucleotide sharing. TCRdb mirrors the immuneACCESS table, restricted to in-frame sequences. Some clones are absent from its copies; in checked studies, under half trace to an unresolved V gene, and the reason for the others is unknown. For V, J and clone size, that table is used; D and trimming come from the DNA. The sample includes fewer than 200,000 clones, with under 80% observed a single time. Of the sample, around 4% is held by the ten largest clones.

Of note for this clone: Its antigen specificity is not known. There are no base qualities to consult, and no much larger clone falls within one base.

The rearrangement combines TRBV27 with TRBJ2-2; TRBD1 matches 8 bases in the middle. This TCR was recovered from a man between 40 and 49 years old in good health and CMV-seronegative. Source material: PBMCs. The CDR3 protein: CATHDRGGTGELFF. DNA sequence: TGTGCCACCCATGACAGGGGCGGCACCGGGGAGCTGTTTTTT.